This entry lists 32 T cell receptor beta chains sequenced from one sample in a study of T cell repertoires in cytomegalovirus infection. TCRdb called the reads again in MiXCR, with one record for every CDR3 protein. The repertoire holds approximately 700,000 distinct CDR3 sequences, with about 40% as singletons. The sample consisted of PBMCs. The origin of the receptors is a human donor in good health (CMV status not recorded). Some clones in this sample may be carry-over from other donors' samples.

The chain joins TRBV6-5 to TRBJ1-2; weak D call: TRBD1 (5 bases). The germline V and J ends were trimmed by 11 bases and 7 bases, with 14 bases remaining between them. This CDR3 has 11 residues. CDR1 and CDR2 from the germline V gene are MNHEY and SVGAGI. Here the CDR3 DNA reads TGTGCCCGCTCTCAGGGCTCTGGCTACACCTTC. Translation gives CARSQGSGYTF.

The chain joins TRBV12-3 or TRBV12-4 to TRBJ1-5, with D possibly being TRBD1 (6 bases). The V and J ends lost 3 bases and 8 bases respectively, with 20 bases between them. This CDR3 contains 16 residues. CDR3 nucleotide sequence: TGTGCCAGCAGTTTTGGGCGGACAGTGAGCGAAGAGCCCCAGCATTTT. Protein: CASSFGRTVSEEPQHF.

This clonotype was observed a handful of times. This rearrangement joins TRBV10-3 to TRBJ1-6; D gene uncertain. The CDR3 is made up of 15 amino acids. V lost 2 bases and J lost 7, with 12 bases in between. CDR1 ENHRY and CDR2 SYGVKD come from the germline V gene. The CDR3 nucleotides read TGTGCCATCAGTGAGGGGGTTGTACGGAATTCACCCCTCCACTTT. Translating it yields CAISEGVVRNSPLHF.

This clonotype came up a few times. This chain links TRBV29-1 with TRBJ2-7; maybe TRBD2 (5 bases). The CDR3 has 11 amino acids. Trimming took off 2 bases at V and 7 bases at J, with 9 bases between the two ends. Looked up from germline, CDR1 is SQVTM and CDR2 is ANQGSEA. Here the CDR3 reads CSVETGSEQYF. CDR3 nucleotides: TGCAGCGTTGAAACGGGATCGGAGCAGTACTTC.

This sequence joins TRBV29-1 and TRBJ2-5; TRBD1 agrees at 8 bases. In germline, CDR1 is SQVTM, CDR2 ANQGSEA. The CDR3 consists of 11 residues. Germline trimming cut 7 bases from V and 5 bases from J; bases unmatched to any gene: 3. CDR3 amino acids: CSGQGLETQYF. CDR3 coding DNA: TGCAGCGGACAGGGGCTGGAGACCCAGTACTTC.

The CDR3 DNA follows: TGCGCCAGCAGCCGGGAACCGGGACAGGGTACTGGAAACACCATATATTTT. This encodes CASSREPGQGTGNTIYF. This chain links TRBV4-1 with TRBJ1-3, with 9 nucleotides matching TRBD1. With 4 bases clipped from V and 2 bases from J, the junction kept 9 bases outside the gene matches. Per the germline V gene, CDR1 is MGHRA and CDR2 is YSYEKL. The CDR3 contains 17 residues.

J is TRBJ2-1 and V is TRBV7-2, with no clear D. Trimming took 2 bases from V and 8 from J, leaving 13 bases between them. Germline V gene data show CDR1 as SGHTA and CDR2 as FQGNSA. The CDR3 loop spans 14 amino acids. CDR3 loop: CASSLSLGFYEQFF. The CDR3 bases are TGTGCCAGCAGCTTAAGCCTAGGATTCTATGAGCAGTTCTTC.

This clonotype was detected a few times. The chain recombines TRBV19 with TRBJ1-6; D is possibly TRBD1 (6 bases). V was clipped by 10 bases and J by 4 bases, with 14 bases between them. CDR1 and CDR2 from the germline V gene are LNHDA and SQIVND (reference sequence). This CDR3 region has 14 residues. Here the CDR3 DNA reads TGTGCCACCCAGGACAGATCATATAATTCACCCCTCCACTTT. The encoded protein is CATQDRSYNSPLHF.

This clonotype was observed a handful of times. V gene TRBV6-5 combines with J gene TRBJ2-7, with 7 bases that match TRBD1. Germline V gene sequence: CDR1 MNHEY, CDR2 SVGAGI. The CDR3 extends over 16 amino acids. V shed 0 bases, J shed 5 bases, and the junction held 10 bases outside the gene matches. DNA for the CDR3: TGTGCCAGCAGTTACTCCTCTGGGACAGCTCTCCACGAGCAGTACTTC. Protein product: CASSYSSGTALHEQYF.

The gene calls are TRBV13 and TRBJ1-6; D is ambiguous. This CDR3 region has 16 residues. Germline-derived CDR1 and CDR2 are PRHDT and FYEKMQ (reference sequence). Trimming left V 4 bases short and J 8 bases short, with 18 bases between. In nucleotides, the CDR3 is TGTGCCAGCAGCTCTACAAGGGATATCGGGGATTCACCCCTCCACTTT. Its translation: CASSSTRDIGDSPLHF.

In this sample, this clonotype turned up a few times. The CDR3 DNA follows: TGTGCCAGCAGTCCTACAAATCCTGGTGAGCAGTTCTTC. This codes for CASSPTNPGEQFF. The chain links TRBV12-3 or TRBV12-4 to TRBJ2-1, with unresolved D. The CDR3 is made up of 13 amino acids. V was pared by 5 bases and J by 9 bases, with 14 bases between.

This clonotype was seen repeatedly, ten times or more. The chain carries TRBV7-6 and TRBJ2-7; D is unresolved. Per germline, CDR1 SGHVS and CDR2 FNYEAQ. V was pared by 1 base and J by 4 bases, with 17 bases between. This CDR3 spans 16 amino acids. The CDR3 DNA sequence: TGTGCCAGCAGCTTAGGGCCAAGCGACAATCTATACGAGCAGTACTTC. The encoded protein is CASSLGPSDNLYEQYF.

To note about this clonotype: A read error may explain this, as a much larger clone is one base away. The J gene is TRBJ2-5, the V gene TRBV27, with 7 nucleotides matching TRBD1. The CDR3 runs 13 residues. CDR1 and CDR2 from the germline V gene are MNHEY and SMNVEV (reference sequence). The CDR3 nucleotides are TGTTCCAGCCGACAGGGCTGCCAAGAGACCCAGTACTTC. The encoded protein is CSSRQGCQETQYF.

The V call is TRBV12-3 or TRBV12-4, the J call TRBJ1-4; 8 nucleotides match TRBD1. Trimming at V came to 5 bases and at J to 5 bases, leaving 4 bases not matched to a gene. The CDR3 spans 14 residues. CDR3 coding DNA: TGTGCCAGCAGTCCCGGGACAGGAAATGAAAAACTGTTTTTT. Its protein product is CASSPGTGNEKLFF.

V usage is TRBV4-2 and J usage is TRBJ2-1; D is unresolved. Germline V gene sequence: CDR1 LGHNA, CDR2 YNFKEQ. This CDR3 region has 17 residues. V lost 1 base and J lost 1, with 14 bases in between. The CDR3 sequence is CASSQVDSLSSYNEQFF. CDR3 in DNA: TGTGCCAGCAGCCAAGTGGATAGCCTCTCGTCCTACAATGAGCAGTTCTTC.

The rearrangement uses TRBV12-3 or TRBV12-4 and TRBJ1-2; D remains unclear. The CDR3 contains 15 residues. V shed 4 bases and J shed 3 bases, with 15 bases lying between them. The CDR3 sequence: CASSSPEKGYYGYTF. The DNA for the CDR3 is TGTGCCAGCAGTTCCCCCGAAAAGGGTTACTATGGCTACACCTTC.

The chain couples TRBV15 to TRBJ1-5; 7 nucleotides agree with TRBD1. Germline V lookup: CDR1 LNHNV, CDR2 YYDKDF (reference sequence). The CDR3 consists of 13 residues. V shed 6 bases and J 7 bases; nucleotides not matched to a gene: 6. CDR3 nucleotide sequence: TGTGCCACCAGAGGACAGGCCAAGCAGCCCCAGCATTTT. This sequence encodes CATRGQAKQPQHF. The full variable domain, with the rest looked up from reference TRBV15 and TRBJ1-5, is DAMVIQNPRYQVTQFGKPVTLSCSQTLNHNVMYWYQQKSSQAPKLLFHYYDKDFNNEADTPDNFQSRRPNTSFCFLDIRSPGLGDTAMYLCATRGQAKQPQHFGDGTRLSIL.

The table lists this clonotype with many counts. The J gene is TRBJ1-6, the V gene TRBV19, with TRBD1 matching 9 bases. Germline CDR1 is LNHDA and CDR2 is SQIVND (reference sequence). The CDR3 loop spans 14 amino acids. Unmatched junction bases numbered 1, after V lost 3 bases and J lost 7 bases. The CDR3 sequence is CASSIGQGNSPLHF. For the CDR3, the DNA is TGTGCCAGTAGTATCGGACAGGGGAATTCACCCCTCCACTTT.

This clonotype occurred many times. The J gene is TRBJ2-7, the V gene TRBV7-2; D gene uncertain. V lost 1 base to trimming and J lost 0 bases, with 10 bases between them. The CDR3 has 15 amino acids. Germline CDR1 reads SGHTA; CDR2 reads FQGNSA. CDR3 protein: CASSLGLPASYEQYF. As DNA, the CDR3 is TGTGCCAGCAGCTTAGGTTTGCCAGCCTCCTACGAGCAGTACTTC.

There are a few counts of this clonotype. The V and J genes are TRBV6-6 and TRBJ2-5; 8 bases are shared with TRBD2. Germline values: CDR1 MNHNY, CDR2 SVGAGI (reference sequence). V lost 6 bases, J lost 5 bases, and 8 bases stayed unmatched. The CDR3 has 14 amino acids. CDR3 in amino acids: CASRSAGAGETQYF. CDR3 sequence (DNA): TGTGCCAGCAGGTCAGCGGGGGCTGGGGAGACCCAGTACTTC.

The chain couples TRBV19 to TRBJ2-5; 11 bases are shared with TRBD2. CDR3 length equals 17 residues. V trimming: 6 bases; J trimming: 5 bases; junction bases outside the gene matches: 14. From germline, CDR1 is LNHDA and CDR2 SQIVND (reference sequence). This CDR3 is CASSLGASGRRTETQYF. In nucleotides, the CDR3 is TGTGCCAGTAGCCTGGGGGCTAGCGGGAGGAGAACGGAGACCCAGTACTTC.

This clonotype was counted ten times or more. The chain recombines TRBV7-2 with TRBJ2-7; TRBD1 or TRBD2 may be the D gene (5 bases each). V lost 5 bases to trimming and J lost 6 bases, with 26 bases between them. The germline CDR1 and CDR2 sequences are SGHTA and FQGNSA. This CDR3 spans 17 amino acids. For the CDR3, the DNA is TGTGCCAGCAGCAATACCCACCAAATCAGGGAGCGCTCCGAGCAGTACTTC. Amino acid sequence: CASSNTHQIRERSEQYF.

This clonotype was picked up a small number of times. The chain recombines TRBV7-8 with TRBJ2-1; the match to TRBD1 covers 10 bases. CDR1 and CDR2 (germline): SGHVS, FQNEAQ. J gave up 8 bases and V 5 bases, and 18 bases lay outside the gene matches. The length of the CDR3 is 18 residues. CDR3 in amino acids: CASSLTGGEGLDVHEQFF. The CDR3 DNA follows: TGTGCCAGCAGCCTGACAGGGGGCGAGGGGTTGGACGTCCATGAGCAGTTCTTC.

The V call is TRBV6-5, the J call TRBJ2-7, with D perhaps being TRBD1 or TRBD2 (6 bases each). Per the germline V gene, CDR1 is MNHEY and CDR2 is SVGAGI. CDR3 length: 13 amino acids. V was cut by 11 bases and J by 4 bases, with 18 bases left in between. In nucleotides, the CDR3 is TGTGCCCGCACTGGCACAGGGACTTACGAGCAGTACTTC. Its protein product is CARTGTGTYEQYF.

This clonotype came up a few times. The rearrangement uses TRBV5-4 and TRBJ2-3; D gene uncertain. Trimming shortened V by 4 bases and J by 3 bases, and 6 bases separated the two germline ends. The CDR3 runs 12 residues. The germline gives CDR1 SGHNT, CDR2 YYREEE (reference sequence). In DNA, the CDR3 is TGTGCCAGCAGCGTACAGACAGATACGCAGTATTTT. It yields the protein CASSVQTDTQYF. Full variable domain (rest looked up from reference TRBV5-4 and TRBJ2-3): ETGVTQSPTHLIKTRGQQVTLRCSSQSGHNTVSWYQQALGQGPQFIFQYYREEENGRGNFPPRFSGLQFPNYSSELNVNALELDDSALYLCASSVQTDTQYFGPGTRLTVL.

This clonotype has only a few counts. The chain recombines TRBV2 with TRBJ1-1; D gene ambiguous. The V gene lost 8 bases and the J gene lost 4 bases, with 11 bases spanning the gap. The germline CDR1 and CDR2 sequences are SNHLY and FYNNEI. CDR3 length equals 12 residues. The CDR3 sequence is CASERVRTEAFF. In DNA form, the CDR3 reads TGTGCCAGCGAGCGGGTCCGCACTGAAGCTTTCTTT.

There are a few counts of this clonotype. CDR3: CSVELGRGGYQETQYF. CDR3 nucleotide sequence: TGCAGCGTTGAATTAGGGCGGGGGGGATACCAAGAGACCCAGTACTTC. V gene TRBV29-1 combines with J gene TRBJ2-5; 9 bases line up with TRBD2. Trimming took 2 bases from V and 0 from J; bases not matched to a gene: 7. The CDR3 runs to 16 residues. Germline lookup yields CDR1 SQVTM and CDR2 ANQGSEA.

As regards this clonotype: The junction does not match germline at one end; this may be a read error. The rearrangement joins TRBV28 to TRBJ1-4, with 9 bases identical to TRBD1. The CDR3 has 15 residues. Germline V CDR1 and CDR2: MDHEN, SYDVKM. CDR3 nucleotides: TGTGCCTGCAGTTCCTGGGACAGGGTGAGCGAAAAACTGTTTTTT. Translation: CACSSWDRVSEKLFF.

As for this clonotype: Since a much larger clone is just one base distant, this may be a read error. The rearrangement links TRBV7-2 to TRBJ2-7, with D unresolved. Trimming shortened V by 3 bases and J by 2 bases, and 8 bases separated the two germline ends. This CDR3 region has 13 residues. Looked up from germline, CDR1 is SGHTA and CDR2 is FQGNSA. The CDR3 reads CASSFARTYEQYF. The DNA of the CDR3 is TGTGCCAGCAGCTTCGCGCGTACCTACGAGCAGTACTTC. Looking up the rest from reference TRBV7-2 and TRBJ2-7 gives the full variable domain: GAGVSQSPSNKVTEKGKDVELRCDPISGHTALYWYRQSLGQGLEFLIYFQGNSAPDKSGLPSDRFSAERTGGSVSTLTIQRTQQEDSAVYLCASSFARTYEQYFGPGTRLTVT.

The chain links TRBV7-6 to TRBJ2-7; 7 nucleotides agree with TRBD2. CDR1 and CDR2 (germline): SGHVS, FNYEAQ. The V gene end was trimmed by 1 base and the J gene end by 5 bases; junction bases not matched to a gene: 8. This CDR3 contains 15 residues. The CDR3 bases are TGTGCCAGCAGCTTAGGATTCGGGGAGGGCGACGAGCAGTACTTC. This encodes CASSLGFGEGDEQYF.

The chain recombines TRBV27 with TRBJ2-2, with TRBD2 as a possible D gene (7 bases). This CDR3 region has 15 residues. The germline V and J ends were trimmed by 7 bases and 6 bases, with 18 bases remaining between them. The germline gives CDR1 MNHEY, CDR2 SMNVEV (reference sequence). DNA of the CDR3: TGTGCCAGCACGGAATGGACTAGGGGGTCCGGGGAGCTGTTTTTT. This sequence encodes CASTEWTRGSGELFF.

Ten or more counts support this clonotype. The chain recombines TRBV7-3 with TRBJ1-1; D gene unclear. V was cut by 1 base and J by 8 bases, with 11 bases left in between. Germline loops: CDR1 SGHTA, CDR2 FQGTGA. This CDR3 has 13 amino acids. The CDR3, as DNA: TGTGCCAGCAGCTTAATCCCGGATAAAGAAGCTTTCTTT. Its translation is CASSLIPDKEAFF.